Shown below are 14 T cell receptor beta chains from a single sample sequenced in a study of glioma-infiltrating T cells after dendritic cell vaccination. Sequenced by immunoSEQ multiplex PCR; TCRdb stores in-frame clones only, minus some. This table has 85,000 to 95,000 clones, 65% to 90% appearing once. The sequencing used blood, collected before dendritic cell vaccination. The receptor set was obtained from a human donor with glioblastoma.

This sequence joins TRBV19 and TRBJ2-7, with 11 nucleotides matching TRBD1. Germline CDR1 LNHDA, CDR2 SQIVND (reference sequence). V lost 8 bases and J lost 4; bases outside the gene matches: 10. The CDR3 has 15 amino acids. CDR3 nucleotide sequence: TGTGCCAGTTCCGGGGGGGACAGGGGGTTTTACGAGCAGTACTTC. Protein product: CASSGGDRGFYEQYF.

The rearrangement joins TRBV27 to TRBJ2-3; TRBD2 matches 8 bases. CDR3 length: 15 amino acids. Germline CDR1 reads MNHEY; CDR2 reads SMNVEV (reference sequence). Germline trimming cut 3 bases from V and 2 bases from J; bases unmatched to any gene: 4. CDR3 DNA sequence: TGTGCCAGCAGTTTCCGGGGGGGCAACACAGATACGCAGTATTTT. Amino acids: CASSFRGGNTDTQYF.

This rearrangement joins TRBV29-1 to TRBJ1-2, with TRBD1 identical over 8 bases. This CDR3 spans 13 amino acids. The germline gives CDR1 SQVTM, CDR2 ANQGSEA. The V and J ends lost 7 bases and 8 bases, in that order; junction bases with no gene match: 12. The CDR3, as DNA: TGCAGCGGGTGGACAGGGCCCGCGTGGGGCTACACCTTC. Its protein product is CSGWTGPAWGYTF.

The chain uses TRBV5-6 and TRBJ2-7; 9 positions match TRBD1. The germline V gene has CDR1 SGHDT and CDR2 YYEEEE. Trimming cost V 4 bases and J 2 bases; bases outside gene matches: 7. This CDR3 is built from 15 residues. CDR3 DNA sequence: TGTGCCAGCAGCATGGGACAGGGTGTCCCCTACGAGCAGTACTTC. Its translation: CASSMGQGVPYEQYF.

The CDR3 protein is CAWSTSEETQYF. In DNA, the CDR3 is TGTGCCTGGAGTACTAGCGAGGAGACCCAGTACTTC. The chain has TRBV30 and TRBJ2-5; 7 bases are a match to TRBD2. With 2 bases clipped from V and 5 bases from J, the junction kept 2 bases outside the gene matches. This CDR3 is 12 amino acids long. In germline, CDR1 is GTSNPN, CDR2 SVGIG (reference sequence).

V gene TRBV9 combines with J gene TRBJ2-2, with D perhaps matching TRBD1 (6 bases). Deletions cut 0 bases from V and 4 bases from J, with 10 bases between. Germline loops: CDR1 SGDLS, CDR2 YYNGEE. This CDR3 is 15 amino acids long. As DNA, the CDR3 is TGTGCCAGCAGCGTAGAGGGGGAACCCACCGGGGAGCTGTTTTTT. Residues: CASSVEGEPTGELFF.

The rearrangement links TRBV15 to TRBJ2-5, with 7 bases identical to TRBD2. CDR1 is LNHNV and CDR2 is YYDKDF in the germline V gene (reference sequence). The CDR3 is 14 residues long. V was pared by 5 bases and J by 3 bases, with 6 bases of the junction left unmatched. This chain's CDR3 is CATSGRVLKETQYF. The CDR3 region has the DNA TGTGCCACCAGCGGGAGGGTACTCAAAGAGACCCAGTACTTC.

The chain employs TRBV30 and TRBJ2-5, with 8 bases fitting TRBD1. The CDR3 totals 10 residues. The germline V gene has CDR1 GTSNPN and CDR2 SVGIG (reference sequence). For the CDR3, the DNA is TGTGCTATACAGGGGGGTGAGCAGTACTTC. Protein sequence: CAIQGGEQYF. The whole variable domain, filled in from reference TRBV30 and TRBJ2-5, reads SQTIHQWPATLVQPVGSPLSLECTVEGTSNPNLYWYRQAAGRGLQLLFYSVGIGQISSEVPQNLSASRPQDRQFILSSKKLLLSDSGFYLCAIQGGEQYFGPGTRLLVL.

V gene TRBV7-6 combines with J gene TRBJ1-5; 8 bases agree with TRBD1. The junction had 10 bases not matched to a gene; V was cut back by 3 bases and J by 6 bases. CDR3 length: 16 amino acids. Germline V gene lookup returns CDR1 SGHVS and CDR2 FNYEAQ. This CDR3 reads CASSLGQGAVGQPQHF. The CDR3 region has the DNA TGTGCCAGCAGCTTGGGGCAGGGGGCGGTGGGTCAGCCCCAGCATTTT.

J is TRBJ2-7 and V is TRBV28; D is uncertain. Trimming took off 2 bases at V and 2 bases at J, with 10 bases between the two ends. Germline CDR1 reads MDHEN; CDR2 reads SYDVKM. This CDR3 comprises 14 residues. DNA of the CDR3: TGTGCCAGCAGTTTACTGAGCGACGCCTACGAGCAGTACTTC. This sequence encodes CASSLLSDAYEQYF. Based on the CDR3 plus reference TRBV28 and TRBJ2-7, the full variable domain is DVKVTQSSRYLVKRTGEKVFLECVQDMDHENMFWYRQDPGLGLRLIYFSYDVKMKEKGDIPEGYSVSREKKERFSLILESASTNQTSMYLCASSLLSDAYEQYFGPGTRLTVT.

This chain joins TRBV27 and TRBJ1-2; D is possibly TRBD1 (5 bases). Germline V gene data show CDR1 as MNHEY and CDR2 as SMNVEV (reference sequence). Trimming cost V 3 bases and J 3 bases, with 14 bases left between them. This CDR3 contains 15 residues. The CDR3 region is CASSFGGVQDYGYTF. Written as DNA, the CDR3 is TGTGCCAGCAGTTTCGGGGGGGTGCAAGACTATGGCTACACCTTC.

This chain links TRBV30 with TRBJ2-3; 13 positions match TRBD2. The germline gives CDR1 GTSNPN, CDR2 SVGIG (reference sequence). The CDR3 spans 17 residues. With V trimmed by 2 bases and J by 1 base, 6 bases remained unmatched. The CDR3 region has the DNA TGTGCCTGGAGTCCCGGACTAGCGGGAGTTGGCACAGATACGCAGTATTTT. This gives the protein CAWSPGLAGVGTDTQYF.

The chain carries TRBV9 and TRBJ2-1; tentative D call: TRBD1 (6 bases). The V gene's germline CDR1 is SGDLS and CDR2 YYNGEE. The ends were cut back, 1 base at V and 5 bases at J, with 7 bases in the middle. The CDR3 loop spans 13 amino acids. Here the CDR3 DNA reads TGTGCCAGCAGCGTAAACAGGGACAATGAGCAGTTCTTC. It specifies CASSVNRDNEQFF.

The genes are TRBV29-1 and TRBJ1-1; 7 nucleotides line up with TRBD1. The germline V gene encodes CDR1 SQVTM and CDR2 ANQGSEA. CDR3 length equals 13 residues. V lost 6 bases to trimming and J lost 1 base; unmatched junction nucleotides: 5. CDR3 sequence: CSVLTGANTEAFF. The CDR3 DNA reads as TGCAGCGTCCTTACAGGGGCGAACACTGAAGCTTTCTTT.